Below are 8 T cell receptor beta chains sequenced from a single sample in a study of blood T cell repertoires in COVID-19. Some clones are missing from TCRdb's copy, which holds only in-frame ones; the method was immunoSEQ multiplex PCR. This sample has approximately 490,000 clones, with about 88% found just once. What was sequenced was PBMCs or T cells enriched from blood (not recorded which). These receptors all come from an older woman who had recovered from COVID-19.

The chain recombines TRBV28 with TRBJ1-2, with D perhaps TRBD1 (6 bases). V dropped 7 bases and J dropped 6 bases, with 21 bases sitting between them. The CDR3 is 15 amino acids. Germline CDR1 MDHEN, CDR2 SYDVKM. CDR3 sequence reads: CASNTPVETGHGYTF. CDR3 nucleotides: TGTGCCAGCAACACCCCGGTTGAGACAGGCCATGGCTACACCTTC.

The chain uses TRBV24-1 and TRBJ1-1, with TRBD1 as a possible D gene (6 bases). The ends were cut back, 4 bases at V and 7 bases at J, with 12 bases in the middle. CDR3 length: 13 residues. The germline V gene has CDR1 KGHDR and CDR2 SFDVKD. CDR3 nucleotide sequence: TGTGCCACCAGTGACCACAGGGAGAGTGAAGCTTTCTTT. Protein sequence: CATSDHRESEAFF.

V gene TRBV10-2 combines with J gene TRBJ2-1; 10 nucleotides match TRBD2. The trim removed 6 bases at V and 6 bases at J, leaving 5 bases unmatched. The CDR3 has 14 amino acids. Germline V gives CDR1 WSHSY, CDR2 SAAADI. The CDR3 nucleotides are TGCGCCAGCAGGGCCAGCGGGGGGGCCAATGAGCAGTTCTTC. Its protein is CASRASGGANEQFF.

J is TRBJ1-2 and V is TRBV4-1, with 9 bases matching TRBD1. CDR1 and CDR2 (germline): MGHRA, YSYEKL. This CDR3 spans 15 amino acids. The V gene end was trimmed by 0 bases and the J gene end by 8 bases; junction bases not matched to a gene: 7. The CDR3 spells CASSQEGQGRRGYTF. The CDR3 region has the DNA TGCGCCAGCAGCCAAGAGGGACAGGGCCGGCGGGGCTACACCTTC.

This clone was detected once. V and J are TRBV2 and TRBJ1-4; tentative D call: TRBD1 (5 bases). Germline CDR1 SNHLY, CDR2 FYNNEI. Trimming cost V 4 bases and J 8 bases, with 11 bases left between them. The CDR3 is 13 amino acids. CDR3 loop: CASSVREGEKLFF. The CDR3 bases are TGTGCCAGCAGTGTCAGGGAAGGCGAAAAACTGTTTTTT.

The chain carries TRBV24-1 and TRBJ2-7; TRBD1 aligns across 7 bases. The CDR3 extends over 14 amino acids. Trimming cost V 8 bases and J 8 bases; bases outside gene matches: 14. Looked up from germline, CDR1 is KGHDR and CDR2 is SFDVKD. CDR3 sequence: CATTLGQPLYKQYF. The CDR3 DNA reads as TGTGCCACCACCCTGGGACAGCCGCTTTACAAGCAGTACTTC.

V and J are TRBV2 and TRBJ2-2; D possibly corresponds to TRBD1 (5 bases). Germline V gene sequence: CDR1 SNHLY, CDR2 FYNNEI. Trimming removed 4 bases from V and 6 bases from J, with 12 bases in between. The CDR3 length is 14 residues. The CDR3 DNA is TGTGCCAGCAGTGCCAGACAGTTTGCCGGGGAGCTGTTTTTT. Encoded protein: CASSARQFAGELFF.

DNA of the CDR3: TGCGCCAGCAGCCAAGGAGGGGGCCTGATGAGGAATGAGCAGTTCTTC. Protein product: CASSQGGGLMRNEQFF. The chain carries TRBV4-1 and TRBJ2-1; TRBD1 agrees at 7 bases. Germline lookup yields CDR1 MGHRA and CDR2 YSYEKL. The junction had 10 bases not matched to a gene; V was cut back by 1 base and J by 7 bases. CDR3 length: 16 residues.